This T cell receptor (beta chain) originates from a study of CD4+ T cells in melanoma. Study observations and caveats: CD8+ T cell, macrophage and B cell function reportedly correlated with neoantigen-specific CD4+ T cells. Neoantigen-specific CD4+ T cells in melanoma reportedly had diverse differentiation states.

TCRdb's table, derived via immunoSEQ multiplex PCR, lists solely in-frame clones and lacks some. The data contain some 120,000 clones, 92% of them seen just once; the ten biggest clones take up about 3.5%. A note on this clone: Its antigen is undetermined.

Germline CDR1 is SGHRS and CDR2 is YFSETQ. CDR3 length equals 15 residues. Unmatched junction bases numbered 1, after V lost 1 base and J lost 1 base. Sample: peripheral blood. The sequence came from a human donor with melanoma. This chain links TRBV5-1 with TRBJ2-2, with 7 bases that match TRBD2. CDR3 sequence: CASSLTSVNTGELFF. The CDR3 nucleotides are TGCGCCAGCAGCTTGACTAGCGTGAACACCGGGGAGCTGTTTTTT.